Below, 28 T cell receptor beta chains from the same sample are listed, as sequenced in a study of T cells after yellow fever vaccination. One entry per CDR3 protein, called by TCRdb with MiXCR from the 5' RACE reads. The sample records hundreds of thousands of distinct CDR3 sequences, roughly 14% being singletons. Sequencing used PBMCs, obtained on the day of the yellow fever booster vaccination. The receptors originated from a man under 40 who received the YFV17D yellow fever vaccine.

The gene calls are TRBV6-4 and TRBJ2-1; a weak D match, TRBD1 (6 bases). The CDR3 is 12 amino acids. V shed 3 bases and J shed 6 bases, with 6 bases lying between them. The germline V gene has CDR1 MRHNA and CDR2 SNTAGT. The CDR3 here is CASSEQGNEQFF. In DNA form, the CDR3 reads TGTGCCAGCAGTGAACAGGGCAATGAGCAGTTCTTC.

The chain recombines TRBV28 with TRBJ1-1; D may be TRBD1 (5 bases). V was trimmed by 5 bases and J by 0 bases, leaving 19 bases between them. The CDR3 totals 17 residues. The V gene's germline CDR1 is MDHEN and CDR2 SYDVKM. CDR3 DNA sequence: TGTGCCAGCAGTCCCGCCTACTCGGGACTCTTGAACACTGAAGCTTTCTTT. Translated, it gives CASSPAYSGLLNTEAFF. The full variable domain, with the rest looked up from reference TRBV28 and TRBJ1-1, is DVKVTQSSRYLVKRTGEKVFLECVQDMDHENMFWYRQDPGLGLRLIYFSYDVKMKEKGDIPEGYSVSREKKERFSLILESASTNQTSMYLCASSPAYSGLLNTEAFFGQGTRLTVV.

J is TRBJ2-7 and V is TRBV18, with D tentatively TRBD1 (6 bases). Germline V gene lookup returns CDR1 KGHSH and CDR2 LQKENI. CDR3 size: 15 residues. V was clipped by 6 bases and J by 5 bases, with 20 bases between them. The CDR3 DNA reads as TGTGCCAGCTCCACACGCCAGGGGTTAGGCGACGAGCAGTACTTC. Protein product: CASSTRQGLGDEQYF. Together with reference TRBV18 and TRBJ2-7, the CDR3 gives the full variable domain: NAGVMQNPRHLVRRRGQEARLRCSPMKGHSHVYWYRQLPEEGLKFMVYLQKENIIDESGMPKERFSAEFPKEGPSILRIQQVVRGDSAAYFCASSTRQGLGDEQYFGPGTRLTVT.

This clonotype appeared many times. This rearrangement joins TRBV18 to TRBJ2-1; 12 bases match TRBD2. Trimming removed 8 bases from V and 4 bases from J; junction bases left unmatched: 6. From germline, CDR1 is KGHSH and CDR2 LQKENI. The CDR3 runs 15 residues. CDR3 loop: CASTDTSGGYNEQFF. The CDR3 region has the DNA TGTGCCAGCACCGATACTAGCGGGGGGTACAATGAGCAGTTCTTC.

This clonotype was seen a handful of times. The rearrangement joins TRBV5-4 to TRBJ2-5; 10 nucleotides match TRBD1. Germline trimming cut 2 bases from V and 4 bases from J; bases unmatched to any gene: 5. The germline CDR1 and CDR2 sequences are SGHNT and YYREEE (reference sequence). The length of the CDR3 is 15 residues. The CDR3 is CASSFGQGGRETQYF. CDR3 DNA: TGTGCCAGCAGCTTTGGACAGGGGGGTCGAGAGACCCAGTACTTC.

Notes on this clonotype: One end of the junction is discordant with germline, which a read error may explain. This chain links TRBV6-1 with TRBJ1-5; maybe TRBD1 (5 bases). This CDR3 comprises 15 residues. Germline V CDR1 and CDR2: MNHNS, SASEGT. The CDR3 region has the DNA TGTGCCAGCAGCCCGGGGGGGATCGGCAATCAGCCCAAGCATTTT. Translation: CASSPGGIGNQPKHF.

The chain recombines TRBV27 with TRBJ2-3; D tentatively fits TRBD1 or TRBD2 (6 bases each). Germline values: CDR1 MNHEY, CDR2 SMNVEV (reference sequence). V lost 2 bases and J 3 bases, leaving 15 bases between the germline ends. The CDR3 runs to 16 residues. The CDR3 DNA sequence: TGTGCCAGCAGTTTAATTCAAGGGGGAGGTACAGATACGCAGTATTTT. It yields the protein CASSLIQGGGTDTQYF.

This clonotype was seen a few times. CDR3 protein: CASSEISGSNNEQFF. The CDR3, as DNA: TGCGCCAGCAGTGAGATCAGCGGGAGTAACAATGAGCAGTTCTTC. The V call is TRBV10-2, the J call TRBJ2-1, with 8 bases lining up with TRBD2. The V gene's germline CDR1 is WSHSY and CDR2 SAAADI. The junction had 5 bases not matched to a gene; V was cut back by 2 bases and J by 5 bases. The CDR3 has 15 amino acids.

The CDR3 DNA reads as TGTGCCAGCAGTAGACTTAGCGGGACCTTCCTTTACAATGAGCAGTTCTTC. It encodes CASSRLSGTFLYNEQFF. The chain links TRBV6-1 to TRBJ2-1; 8 nucleotides align to TRBD2. The V gene's germline CDR1 is MNHNS and CDR2 SASEGT. V shed 5 bases and J 4 bases; nucleotides not matched to a gene: 13. The CDR3 spans 17 residues.

CDR3 sequence reads: CASSPPGLAGDGEQFF. Written as DNA, the CDR3 is TGCGCCAGCAGCCCCCCGGGGCTAGCGGGAGATGGTGAGCAGTTCTTC. The chain employs TRBV5-1 and TRBJ2-1; 10 positions match TRBD2. The germline V gene has CDR1 SGHRS and CDR2 YFSETQ. The CDR3 runs to 16 residues. Trimming cost V 4 bases and J 9 bases; bases outside gene matches: 13.

This clonotype was seen only once. This chain connects TRBV12-3 or TRBV12-4 to TRBJ2-1; D uncertain. This CDR3 comprises 13 residues. Trimming took 6 bases from V and 5 from J, leaving 11 bases between them. The CDR3 DNA sequence: TGTGCCAGCAGGCCGCGGACGGACAATGAGCAGTTCTTC. Translation gives CASRPRTDNEQFF.

The table lists this clonotype with a few counts. The chain joins TRBV19 to TRBJ2-1; D is possibly TRBD2 (5 bases). V dropped 1 base and J dropped 8 bases, with 9 bases sitting between them. Germline-derived CDR1 and CDR2 are LNHDA and SQIVND (reference sequence). This CDR3 has 13 residues. In DNA, the CDR3 is TGTGCCAGTAGTATAGCGGGGATCCATGAGCAGTTCTTC. Protein: CASSIAGIHEQFF.

The chain links TRBV19 to TRBJ1-1; D gene uncertain. There are 15 residues in the CDR3. Deletions cut 3 bases from V and 0 bases from J, with 11 bases between. Germline V gives CDR1 LNHDA, CDR2 SQIVND (reference sequence). The DNA for the CDR3 is TGTGCCAGTAGTATCGGGCAGACGCTGAACACTGAAGCTTTCTTT. This codes for CASSIGQTLNTEAFF.

This clonotype was seen only a few times. CDR3 DNA sequence: TGCAGTGCCCCGCCCCAAGACAGGGGCGTCGAGACCCAGTACTTC. Its protein is CSAPPQDRGVETQYF. The chain uses TRBV20-1 and TRBJ2-5; 8 nucleotides align to TRBD1. The junction had 14 bases not matched to a gene; V was cut back by 6 bases and J by 5 bases. CDR1 DFQATT and CDR2 SNEGSKA come from the germline V gene (reference sequence). The CDR3 is 15 residues long.

This clonotype was seen a few times. The chain uses TRBV6-5 and TRBJ2-2; D ambiguous. The CDR3 extends over 14 amino acids. CDR1 and CDR2 from the germline V gene are MNHEY and SVGAGI. The V gene lost 4 bases and the J gene lost 1 base, with 7 bases spanning the gap. The DNA for the CDR3 is TGTGCCAGCAGTTTCGGCAAGAACACCGGGGAGCTGTTTTTT. It translates to CASSFGKNTGELFF.

This clonotype was picked up a small number of times. V usage is TRBV20-1 and J usage is TRBJ2-7; D uncertain. Trimming shortened V by 6 bases and J by 6 bases, and 15 bases separated the two germline ends. Germline CDR1 DFQATT, CDR2 SNEGSKA (reference sequence). The CDR3 consists of 12 residues. The CDR3 sequence: CSAIPASIEQYF. The CDR3 DNA sequence: TGCAGTGCCATACCGGCCTCTATCGAGCAGTACTTC.

The rearrangement links TRBV18 to TRBJ2-7; 7 bases are shared with TRBD1. V lost 5 bases to trimming and J lost 2 bases; unmatched junction nucleotides: 12. This CDR3 spans 16 amino acids. From germline, CDR1 is KGHSH and CDR2 LQKENI. The CDR3 region has the DNA TGTGCCAGCTCATTTTATTCCGGGACAGCTCCCTACGAGCAGTACTTC. Residues: CASSFYSGTAPYEQYF. Using reference TRBV18 and TRBJ2-7 for the parts outside the CDR3, the full variable domain is NAGVMQNPRHLVRRRGQEARLRCSPMKGHSHVYWYRQLPEEGLKFMVYLQKENIIDESGMPKERFSAEFPKEGPSILRIQQVVRGDSAAYFCASSFYSGTAPYEQYFGPGTRLTVT.

In this sample, this clonotype turned up many times. The rearrangement links TRBV29-1 to TRBJ2-5; 12 positions match TRBD1. The trim removed 4 bases at V and 4 bases at J, leaving 16 bases unmatched. This CDR3 contains 18 residues. The germline CDR1 and CDR2 sequences are SQVTM and ANQGSEA. CDR3 DNA sequence: TGCAGCGTTGTCCCGGGACAGGGGGCGTGGGAGGACGGAGAGACCCAGTACTTC. This gives the protein CSVVPGQGAWEDGETQYF.

Many counts were recorded for this clonotype. V is TRBV7-9 and J is TRBJ2-6; D is ambiguous. Germline-derived CDR1 and CDR2 are SEHNR and FQNEAQ (reference sequence). CDR3 length equals 15 residues. V dropped 3 bases and J dropped 0 bases, with 6 bases sitting between them. The CDR3 DNA reads TGTGCCAGCAGCTTGAAGGGCTCTGGGGCCAACGTCCTGACTTTC. This gives the protein CASSLKGSGANVLTF. Combining the CDR3 with reference TRBV7-9 and TRBJ2-6 gives the whole variable domain DTGVSQNPRHKITKRGQNVTFRCDPISEHNRLYWYRQTLGQGPEFLTYFQNEAQLEKSRLLSDRFSAERPKGSFSTLEIQRTEQGDSAMYLCASSLKGSGANVLTFGAGSRLTVL.

This sequence joins TRBV4-2 and TRBJ2-7; 7 positions match TRBD1. The germline CDR1 and CDR2 sequences are LGHNA and YNFKEQ. The CDR3 covers 14 residues. The V gene end was trimmed by 5 bases and the J gene end by 3 bases; junction bases not matched to a gene: 7. CDR3 protein: CASSLHRGLYEQYF. The CDR3 DNA is TGTGCCAGCAGCTTACACAGGGGTCTCTACGAGCAGTACTTC.

V and J are TRBV4-3 and TRBJ1-1; 9 bases are shared with TRBD1. The V segment lost 0 bases and the J segment 1 base; nucleotides outside the gene matches: 3. The CDR3 has 16 residues. CDR1 is LGHNA, CDR2 YSLEER, per germline. The CDR3 protein is CASSQEDRGTNTEAFF. The CDR3 DNA sequence: TGCGCCAGCAGCCAAGAAGACAGGGGGACGAACACTGAAGCTTTCTTT.

V and J are TRBV6-2 or TRBV6-3 and TRBJ2-7; D may be TRBD1 or TRBD2 (6 bases each). Germline V gene sequence: CDR1 MNHEY, CDR2 SVGEGT. The CDR3 runs to 16 residues. V was pared by 8 bases and J by 2 bases, with 22 bases between. The CDR3 here is CASGSAELGGAYEQYF. The CDR3 bases are TGTGCCAGCGGGAGTGCAGAGCTCGGGGGCGCCTACGAGCAGTACTTC.

V usage is TRBV6-5 and J usage is TRBJ2-2, with TRBD1 identical over 9 bases. The CDR3 length is 15 residues. V lost 4 bases to trimming and J lost 6 bases; unmatched junction nucleotides: 6. Germline V lookup: CDR1 MNHEY, CDR2 SVGAGI. CDR3 region: CASSFGTGYPGELFF. In nucleotides, the CDR3 is TGTGCCAGCAGTTTCGGGACAGGGTATCCCGGGGAGCTGTTTTTT.

This chain links TRBV4-1 with TRBJ2-2, with 9 nucleotides matching TRBD2. Trimming took 1 base from V and 5 from J; bases not matched to a gene: 8. CDR3 length equals 17 residues. CDR1 is MGHRA, CDR2 YSYEKL, per germline. The CDR3 DNA follows: TGCGCCAGCAGCCAAGTCGCGGGAGGGCCTGGGACCGGGGAGCTGTTTTTT. Its translation is CASSQVAGGPGTGELFF.

This clonotype has more than one count but fewer than ten. The gene calls are TRBV9 and TRBJ2-5; possibly TRBD2 for D (6 bases). There are 16 residues in the CDR3. Trimming removed 7 bases from V and 5 bases from J, with 24 bases in between. Germline-derived CDR1 and CDR2 are SGDLS and YYNGEE. The CDR3 here is CASSWGIIRETETQYF. The CDR3 nucleotides are TGTGCCAGCTCATGGGGGATCATCCGGGAGACGGAGACCCAGTACTTC.

The chain links TRBV11-2 to TRBJ2-5, with D perhaps TRBD2 (5 bases). V lost 3 bases to trimming and J lost 4 bases, with 9 bases between them. This CDR3 comprises 13 residues. CDR1 and CDR2 (germline): SGHAT, FQNNGV. CDR3 in amino acids: CASSLYGLETQYF. The CDR3 coding sequence is TGTGCCAGCAGCTTGTACGGACTAGAGACCCAGTACTTC.

The table lists this clonotype with a few counts. The CDR3 reads CAIKEGGRATDEQYF. For the CDR3, the DNA is TGTGCCATCAAGGAAGGCGGGAGGGCCACCGACGAGCAGTACTTC. This chain links TRBV10-3 with TRBJ2-7, with 9 bases aligning to TRBD2. Losses at the gene ends were 7 bases for V and 5 bases for J; bases not matched to a gene: 12. CDR1 and CDR2 (germline): ENHRY, SYGVKD. This CDR3 has 15 residues.

This clonotype was detected only a few times. The CDR3 sequence: CATSDFRDRVYNEQFF. In nucleotides, the CDR3 is TGTGCCACCAGTGATTTCCGGGACAGGGTGTACAATGAGCAGTTCTTC. The V and J genes are TRBV24-1 and TRBJ2-1, with TRBD1 identical over 9 bases. The CDR3 length is 16 residues. In germline, CDR1 is KGHDR, CDR2 SFDVKD. V lost 1 base and J lost 4; bases outside the gene matches: 4.